This note documents a single T cell receptor (beta chain) sequence. This clonotype occurred many times. Its antigen is currently not known. Base qualities are not at hand, and no much larger clone is one base apart. cDNA synthesis used template-switch 5'RACE with a primer carrying a 10-nucleotide random unique molecular identifier tagging each TCR transcript. Every sequencing run covered 15-18 subjects and yielded more than 160 million TCR-beta sequences. The RNeasy kit was used for extraction of total RNA. The KAPA Real-time Library Amplification kit was used to amplify TCR-beta VDJ regions with primers for the TCR constant region and the 5'RACE anchor. A first PCR added sample indexes and Illumina adaptors, after which a second PCR increased the library yield. After Ampure bead purification, the roughly 650 bp TCR product was size-selected on a 2% E-gel SizeSelection system. Before pooling, libraries had their quality checked on a Bioanalyzer, their concentration measured with Qubit, and their quantity determined with the Kapa Library Quantification kit. An Illumina HiSeq 2500 was used to sequence the libraries paired-end at 2 x 150 bp. To increase sequence diversity, roughly 23-30% phiX was spiked into each library pool. The study's processing was this. Quality-filtered reads were processed with the UMI-based MiGEC pipeline, and over 75% of raw TCR sequences were removed by the MiGEC pipeline during error correction. VDJ genes were aligned to IMGT germline references, and clonotypes were defined by unique CDR3 amino acid sequence plus V-J genes. Clonal expansion, Shannon diversity and CDR3 relatedness (CalcPairwiseDistances, ClusterSamples) were evaluated with VDJtools, and phylogenetic trees were built with CLCbio workbench. A clone was classed as expanded if it had 8 or more unique UMIs, a cutoff based on coefficient-of-variation modelling across technical triplicates. TCRdb reanalyzed the raw reads on its own, using fastp at Q25 for trimming and MiXCR for clone calling, and kept in-frame beta chains. CDR3 protein duplicates are merged, each entry listing the most common genes and DNA. These V and J calls are TCRdb output, not the study's own analysis. For this sample the table gives approximately 50,000 distinct CDR3 sequences, of which 3.6% were detected only once. Together, the top ten hold 1.5% to 2% of the sample.

These data originate in a study of neurological immune-mediated disorders (dated by TCRdb to the late 2010s). Concerning the study at large: Among the approximately 35 multiple sclerosis patients, 31 had relapsing-remitting MS and 3 had secondary progressive MS. Peripheral blood TCR-beta repertoires from patients with HTLV-I-associated myelopathy (HAM/TSP), patients with multiple sclerosis, and healthy controls were compared in the study using UMI-based sequencing. The approximately 96 TCR-beta libraries covered PBMC samples along with longitudinal samples, technical triplicates, and paired sorted CD4+ and CD8+ T-cell subsets. The cohort included some 66 subjects: approximately 14 with HAM/TSP, about 34 with multiple sclerosis, and approximately 20 healthy controls.

Study-wide conclusions, independent of this receptor: TCR clonal expansion was greatest in HAM/TSP patients and smallest in MS patients, who ranked below even healthy controls. No clinical or MRI features were associated with the MS cluster, and the authors said that larger cohorts are needed. Phylogenetic analysis grouped repertoires from 18 of 34 MS patients into a cluster of related CDR3 sequences, suggesting a possible repertoire-level signature. Across subjects, expanded clones never shared an identical CDR3 amino acid sequence, which suggests that the TCR-beta repertoires in every group were private.

Libraries from unsorted PBMCs were made from 2 million PBMCs kept in RNAlater at -80 degrees C until RNA extraction. Multiple sclerosis patients were enrolled in a US clinical protocol under which disease progression was evaluated by magnetic resonance imaging. Peripheral blood underwent Ficoll-Hypaque density gradient centrifugation to isolate PBMCs, which were then cryopreserved in liquid nitrogen. The CDR3 numbers 14 residues from cysteine through phenylalanine. Of the read, only the CDR3 DNA is kept; its 42 bases are in frame from base 1. CDR1 and CDR2, looked up from the germline V gene, are MRHNA and SNTAGT. Trimming takes 3 bases off V and 6 bases off J; junction bases not matched to a gene: 0.

The chain uses TRBV6-4 and TRBJ2-1; the junction holds 12 bases that match TRBD2. The sequence came from a man aged 30 to 39 with multiple sclerosis. The sample consisted of PBMCs. The CDR3 region has the sequence CASSETSGSNEQFF. The nucleotide sequence reads as follows: TGTGCCAGCAGTGAGACTAGCGGGAGCAATGAGCAGTTCTTC.